This T cell receptor (beta chain) came from a study of T-cell memory formation after mild COVID-19. Whole-study context: In these data, TCR clusters were largely donor specific.

Study outcomes and limitations: That cross-reactive memory joined was suggested by some responding clones appearing in pre-infection memory.

Looked up from germline, CDR1 is SQVTM and CDR2 is ANQGSEA. This CDR3 is built from 16 residues. V lost 0 bases and J lost 4, with 19 bases in between. Remarks on this clonotype: Its antigen is as yet unknown.

TCRdb re-called the 5' RACE reads with MiXCR, one entry per CDR3 protein. The sample records over 300,000 distinct CDR3 sequences, approximately 22% being singletons. Sequenced sample: PBMCs or a T cell subset sorted from them (not recorded which). The rearrangement links TRBV29-1 to TRBJ2-7; a possible D gene is TRBD1 (6 bases). The receptor was derived from a man between 18 and 35 years old who had mild COVID-19 (a few samples of this study predate the infection). Cell type and time point are not known. This chain's CDR3 is CSVEDKSGTQFYEQYF. CDR3 sequence (DNA): TGCAGCGTTGAAGATAAGTCAGGGACACAGTTTTACGAGCAGTACTTC.